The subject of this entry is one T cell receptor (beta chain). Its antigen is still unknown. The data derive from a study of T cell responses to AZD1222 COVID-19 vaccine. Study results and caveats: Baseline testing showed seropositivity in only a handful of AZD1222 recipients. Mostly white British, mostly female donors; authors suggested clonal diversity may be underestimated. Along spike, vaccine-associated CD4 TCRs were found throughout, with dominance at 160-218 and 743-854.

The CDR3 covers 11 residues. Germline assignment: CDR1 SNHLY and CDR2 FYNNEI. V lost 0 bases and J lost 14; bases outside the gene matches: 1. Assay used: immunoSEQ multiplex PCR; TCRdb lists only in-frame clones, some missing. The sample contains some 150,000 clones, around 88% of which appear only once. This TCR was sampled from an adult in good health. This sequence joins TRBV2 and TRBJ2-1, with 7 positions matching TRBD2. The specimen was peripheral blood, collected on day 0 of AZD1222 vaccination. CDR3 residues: CASSEAREEFF. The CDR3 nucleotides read TGTGCCAGCAGTGAAGCCCGGGAGGAGTTCTTC.